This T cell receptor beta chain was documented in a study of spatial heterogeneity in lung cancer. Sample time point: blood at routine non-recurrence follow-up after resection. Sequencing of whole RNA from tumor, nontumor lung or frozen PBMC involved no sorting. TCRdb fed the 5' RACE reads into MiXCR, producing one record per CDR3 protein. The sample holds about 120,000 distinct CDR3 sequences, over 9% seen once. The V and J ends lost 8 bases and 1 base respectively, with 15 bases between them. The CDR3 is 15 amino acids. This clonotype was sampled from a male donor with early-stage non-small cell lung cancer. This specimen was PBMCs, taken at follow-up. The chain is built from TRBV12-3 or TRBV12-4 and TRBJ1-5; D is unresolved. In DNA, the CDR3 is TGTGCCAGCCTCCCCCATGGAGGGAGCAATCAGCCCCAGCATTTT. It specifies CASLPHGGSNQPQHF.